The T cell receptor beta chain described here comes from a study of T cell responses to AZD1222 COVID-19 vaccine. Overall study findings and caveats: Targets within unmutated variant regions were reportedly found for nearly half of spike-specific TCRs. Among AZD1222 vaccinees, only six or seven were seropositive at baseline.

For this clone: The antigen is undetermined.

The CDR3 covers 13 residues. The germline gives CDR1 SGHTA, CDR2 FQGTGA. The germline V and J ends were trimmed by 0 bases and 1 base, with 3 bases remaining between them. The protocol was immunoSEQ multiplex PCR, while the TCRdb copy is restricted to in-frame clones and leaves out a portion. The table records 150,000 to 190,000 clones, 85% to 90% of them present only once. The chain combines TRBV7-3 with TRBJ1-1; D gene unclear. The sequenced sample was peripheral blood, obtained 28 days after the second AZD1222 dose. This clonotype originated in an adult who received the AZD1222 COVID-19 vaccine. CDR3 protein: CASSLTENTEAFF. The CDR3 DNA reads TGTGCCAGCAGCTTAACGGAGAACACTGAAGCTTTCTTT.